The next 7 T cell receptor beta chains were all read from a single sample in a study of blood T cell repertoires in COVID-19. TCRdb's copy holds only in-frame clones and misses some; the assay was immunoSEQ multiplex PCR. This table holds about 39,000 clones, about 87% found once. Material for sequencing was peripheral blood. All receptors come from a man aged 50 or older with active or convalescent COVID-19.

This chain uses TRBV6-5 with TRBJ2-1; 13 bases agree with TRBD2. The CDR3 sequence is 15 residues long. Germline values: CDR1 MNHEY, CDR2 SVGAGI. V trimming: 5 bases; J trimming: 9 bases; junction bases outside the gene matches: 7. The CDR3 DNA follows: TGTGCCAGCAGTACTAGCGGGAGGGCCTGGGGTGAGCAGTTCTTC. Protein sequence: CASSTSGRAWGEQFF.

V and J are TRBV20-1 and TRBJ2-3, with a possible D match to TRBD2 (7 bases). Germline-derived CDR1 and CDR2 are DFQATT and SNEGSKA (reference sequence). The CDR3 is 15 residues long. V was trimmed by 3 bases and J by 3 bases, leaving 16 bases between them. Here the CDR3 reads CSASPGAGATDTQYF. The DNA for the CDR3 is TGCAGTGCTAGTCCGGGGGCGGGGGCGACAGATACGCAGTATTTT.

This chain connects TRBV28 to TRBJ1-3; TRBD1 aligns across 7 bases. Germline loops: CDR1 MDHEN, CDR2 SYDVKM. CDR3 length: 17 residues. J lost 1 base, V lost 3 bases, and 9 bases had no gene match. CDR3 region: CASSFFSGGISGNTIYF. Here the CDR3 DNA reads TGTGCCAGCAGTTTCTTTTCAGGGGGGATTTCTGGAAACACCATATATTTT.

The CDR3 DNA sequence: TGTGCCACCAGTGATCCGGGACTAGCGGGAGGCAGGCCTAAGAATGAGCAGTTCTTC. The encoded protein is CATSDPGLAGGRPKNEQFF. The chain employs TRBV24-1 and TRBJ2-1; TRBD2 agrees at 15 bases. Germline V gives CDR1 KGHDR, CDR2 SFDVKD. This CDR3 region has 19 residues. With 3 bases clipped from V and 7 bases from J, the junction kept 12 bases outside the gene matches.

The CDR3 region has the DNA TGTGCCAGCACCGGGAGCCGAACAAGCGGCTACACCTTC. Protein product: CASTGSRTSGYTF. The chain couples TRBV7-2 to TRBJ1-2; D call uncertain. This CDR3 comprises 13 residues. The germline V gene has CDR1 SGHTA and CDR2 FQGNSA. Between the trimmed V and J ends, which lost 7 bases and 8 bases, there was a span of 17 bases.

The rearrangement joins TRBV2 to TRBJ2-5; D remains ambiguous. The germline V gene has CDR1 SNHLY and CDR2 FYNNEI. The CDR3 is 13 amino acids. The V and J ends lost 4 bases and 1 base respectively, with 7 bases between them. CDR3 region: CASSGQVQETQYF. CDR3 nucleotide sequence: TGTGCCAGCAGTGGCCAGGTCCAAGAGACCCAGTACTTC.

The V call is TRBV7-9, the J call TRBJ1-2; 10 nucleotides match TRBD1. CDR3 size: 16 residues. Germline V lookup: CDR1 SEHNR, CDR2 FQNEAQ (reference sequence). The V segment lost 4 bases and the J segment 4 bases; nucleotides outside the gene matches: 9. The CDR3 coding sequence is TGTGCCAGCAGCTGGGGACAGGGGCCCCTAGTCTATGGCTACACCTTC. Encoded protein: CASSWGQGPLVYGYTF.